These 14 T cell receptor beta chains came from one sample sequenced in a study of metastatic and nonmetastatic thyroid tumors. Each patient came to thyroid surgery without any prior treatment (of any kind). TCRdb recomputed clones from the PCR reads via MiXCR. The table lists 90,000 or so clones, 8% to 9.5% of them singletons. Sequenced sample: blood. Receptors were obtained from a female donor with papillary thyroid cancer or a benign thyroid nodule (not recorded which). Some clones in this sample may be carry-over from other donors' samples.

This clone has ten or more counts. The V call is TRBV5-6, the J call TRBJ2-5; a possible D gene is TRBD1 (5 bases). V dropped 0 bases and J dropped 4 bases, with 13 bases sitting between them. Germline V gives CDR1 SGHDT, CDR2 YYEEEE. The CDR3 is made up of 15 amino acids. The CDR3 region has the DNA TGTGCCAGCAGCTTGGACGACAGCTGGGGAGAGACCCAGTACTTC. Translating it yields CASSLDDSWGETQYF.

Many counts were recorded for this clone. This rearrangement joins TRBV7-3 to TRBJ1-1; 12 positions agree with TRBD1. Unmatched junction bases numbered 13, after V lost 4 bases and J lost 4 bases. Per germline, CDR1 SGHTA and CDR2 FQGTGA. The CDR3 has 18 residues. As DNA, the CDR3 is TGTGCCAGCAGCTCGAATCCGGGACAGGGGGCGCAGGGCACTGAAGCTTTCTTT. This sequence encodes CASSSNPGQGAQGTEAFF.

The V gene is TRBV30, the J gene TRBJ2-3; 7 bases are shared with TRBD2. This CDR3 has 14 amino acids. The ends lost 3 bases at V and 3 bases at J; junction bases unmatched: 6. Germline CDR1 is GTSNPN and CDR2 is SVGIG (reference sequence). The CDR3 nucleotides read TGTGCCTGGAGCCCGGGACTAAAGACAGATACGCAGTATTTT. Its translation is CAWSPGLKTDTQYF.

This clone was seen ten or more times. Other DNA sequences in the sample encode the same CDR3. The chain carries TRBV2 and TRBJ2-3; perhaps D is TRBD1 or TRBD2 (6 bases each). Trimming left V 7 bases short and J 9 bases short, with 17 bases between. Germline V gene lookup returns CDR1 SNHLY and CDR2 FYNNEI. This CDR3 comprises 13 residues. DNA for the CDR3: TGTGCCAGCACCCCCGGAGAGGGGGGCACGCAGTATTTT. This gives the protein CASTPGEGGTQYF.

This clone was found many times. V and J are TRBV12-3 or TRBV12-4 and TRBJ2-2; either TRBD1 or TRBD2 may fit D (5 bases each). The CDR3 covers 16 residues. The V end lost 8 bases, the J end lost 8 bases, and 24 bases lay between the germline ends. CDR3 region: CASVTAQLGVKGELFF. The DNA of the CDR3 is TGTGCCAGCGTAACGGCCCAGCTGGGGGTAAAAGGGGAGCTGTTTTTT.

This clone has more than one count but fewer than ten. The rearrangement links TRBV9 to TRBJ2-5; tentative D call: TRBD1 (6 bases). Germline V gene sequence: CDR1 SGDLS, CDR2 YYNGEE. Deletions cut 3 bases from V and 5 bases from J, with 17 bases between. The CDR3 runs 15 residues. For the CDR3, the DNA is TGTGCCAGCAGCGCTCATGAACTGAGGGGGGAGACCCAGTACTTC. It specifies CASSAHELRGETQYF.

This clone was seen many times. This chain joins TRBV6-1 and TRBJ2-7; 8 positions agree with TRBD1. Germline V gene data show CDR1 as MNHNS and CDR2 as SASEGT. The junction had 10 bases not matched to a gene; V was cut back by 5 bases and J by 7 bases. The CDR3 covers 14 residues. The CDR3 coding sequence is TGTGCCAGCAGTTTGATCCCCAGGGGGCGGGAGCAGTACTTC. This sequence encodes CASSLIPRGREQYF.

There are many counts of this clone. CDR3 sequence: CASSFNTVAGGSYNEQFF. CDR3 DNA: TGTGCCAGCAGTTTCAACACCGTAGCGGGGGGCTCCTACAATGAGCAGTTCTTC. The rearrangement uses TRBV12-3 or TRBV12-4 and TRBJ2-1, with 10 bases matching TRBD2. After removal of 3 bases from V and 0 bases from J, the junction contained 8 bases not matched to a gene. CDR3 length: 18 amino acids.

The chain is built from TRBV7-3 and TRBJ2-3; 10 nucleotides agree with TRBD2. The germline gives CDR1 SGHTA, CDR2 FQGTGA. The CDR3 spans 13 residues. V gave up 5 bases and J gave up 5 bases; unmatched junction bases: 1. CDR3 in DNA: TGTGCCAGCAGCAGGACTAGCGGAGATACGCAGTATTTT. This translates into CASSRTSGDTQYF.

This clone was seen only a few times. A clone one base away is much larger, so this may be a read error. V is TRBV10-1 and J is TRBJ1-4; 10 bases match TRBD1. The CDR3 is made up of 14 amino acids. CDR1 and CDR2 (germline): WNHNN, SYGVQD (reference sequence). CDR3 sequence reads: CASPSDRGDEELFF. The CDR3 coding sequence is TGCGCCAGCCCCTCGGACAGGGGGGATGAAGAACTGTTTTTT.

This clone was seen only a few times. The chain joins TRBV30 to TRBJ2-7; D might be TRBD1 (6 bases). CDR3 size: 12 residues. V dropped 2 bases and J dropped 5 bases, with 10 bases sitting between them. In germline, CDR1 is GTSNPN, CDR2 SVGIG (reference sequence). The CDR3 spells CAWSNRANEQYF. The CDR3 DNA reads as TGTGCCTGGAGTAACAGGGCCAACGAGCAGTACTTC.

V and J are TRBV13 and TRBJ1-6; weak D call: TRBD1 (5 bases). The V gene's germline CDR1 is PRHDT and CDR2 FYEKMQ (reference sequence). The CDR3 is 17 amino acids. The V end was cut by 5 bases, the J end by 9 bases, with 23 bases between. The CDR3 loop is CASSQRGGRASGSPLHF. DNA for the CDR3: TGTGCCAGCAGCCAGAGGGGTGGAAGGGCTAGCGGTTCACCCCTCCACTTT.

This clone has a count of ten or more. CDR3: CASSSWTGKGYGYTF. CDR3 bases: TGTGCCAGCAGTAGCTGGACAGGGAAGGGGTATGGCTACACCTTC. The gene calls are TRBV6-1 and TRBJ1-2; 8 bases agree with TRBD1. The V segment lost 5 bases and the J segment 5 bases; nucleotides outside the gene matches: 10. The germline CDR1 and CDR2 sequences are MNHNS and SASEGT. CDR3 length: 15 amino acids.

In its sample, this clone was seen many times. The genes are TRBV2 and TRBJ1-4, with 7 bases aligning to TRBD1. Germline V gene data show CDR1 as SNHLY and CDR2 as FYNNEI. The CDR3 contains 14 residues. V was pared by 1 base and J by 8 bases, with 4 bases of the junction left unmatched. The chain's CDR3 is CASSEEGASEKLFF. The CDR3 DNA follows: TGTGCCAGCAGTGAAGAGGGGGCCTCGGAAAAACTGTTTTTT.